This T cell receptor beta chain was captured by sequencing in a study of blood T cell repertoires in COVID-19. In the study overall: Spain, Italy and the United States supplied samples that represented acute and convalescent COVID-19. PBMCs, B-cell-depleted T cells, or T cells provided the cDNA or gDNA that made up the material.

CDR1 and CDR2 from the germline V gene are KGHSH and LQKENI. After removal of 2 bases from V and 5 bases from J, the junction contained 6 bases not matched to a gene. The CDR3 loop spans 15 amino acids. Original data processing: Estimation of nucleated cell counts was performed using reference gene primer amplification. Generated by immunoSEQ multiplex PCR, the TCRdb table keeps only in-frame clones and is missing some. That table is the source of V, J and clone size, and D and trimming were worked out from the DNA. The data show about 110,000 clones, about two thirds seen once. This rearrangement joins TRBV18 to TRBJ1-2; TRBD1 matches 9 bases. The TCR comes from a woman aged 40-49 years with acute or convalescent COVID-19. Sequenced input: peripheral blood. The CDR3 region has the DNA TGTGCCAGCTCACCAGCACAGGGGGCTTGGTATGGCTACACCTTC. It translates to CASSPAQGAWYGYTF.